Listed below are T cell receptor beta chains from one sample, sequenced in a study of blood T cell repertoires in COVID-19. Sequencing was performed with immunoSEQ multiplex PCR; in TCRdb, only in-frame clones are kept and a portion is missing. The profile covers under 150,000 clones, with around 80% appearing a single time and 10% to 15% taken by the ten largest. The material sequenced was peripheral blood. These receptors were collected from a man aged 55 to 70 with active or convalescent COVID-19. The CDR3 runs from the conserved cysteine through the conserved F or W. The order of the fields is V gene, J gene, CDR3 length, CDR3 protein.

v_call: TRBV7-6; j_call: TRBJ2-7; cdr3_length: 13; cdr3_aa: CASSLGDSYEQYF
v_call: TRBV5-1; j_call: TRBJ2-7; cdr3_length: 14; cdr3_aa: CASTPRADSYEQYF
v_call: TRBV5-4; j_call: TRBJ2-1; cdr3_length: 14; cdr3_aa: CASSSGTSGRFQFF
v_call: TRBV6-5; j_call: TRBJ1-3; cdr3_length: 15; cdr3_aa: CASEMGQGARNTIYF
v_call: TRBV6-6; j_call: TRBJ1-3; cdr3_length: 14; cdr3_aa: CASSYRASFDTIYF
v_call: TRBV27; j_call: TRBJ2-5; cdr3_length: 15; cdr3_aa: CASSFRVVPQETQYF
v_call: TRBV20-1; j_call: TRBJ1-2; cdr3_length: 14; cdr3_aa: CSASRPRGFYGYTF
v_call: TRBV24-1; j_call: TRBJ2-5; cdr3_length: 14; cdr3_aa: CATSEPRQGQTQYF
v_call: TRBV7-2; j_call: TRBJ2-2; cdr3_length: 15; cdr3_aa: CASSLMAGGGGELFF
v_call: TRBV5-1; j_call: TRBJ1-3; cdr3_length: 13; cdr3_aa: CASSLREGNTIYF
v_call: TRBV7-8; j_call: TRBJ1-2; cdr3_length: 15; cdr3_aa: CASSSRETDFRGYTF
v_call: TRBV27; j_call: TRBJ2-7; cdr3_length: 13; cdr3_aa: CASSLGTGGEQYF
v_call: TRBV18; j_call: TRBJ1-1; cdr3_length: 14; cdr3_aa: CASSPLQENTEAFF
v_call: TRBV9; j_call: TRBJ2-5; cdr3_length: 17; cdr3_aa: CASSVGLGIAGLETQYF
v_call: TRBV3-1/TRBV3-2; j_call: TRBJ2-7; cdr3_length: 15; cdr3_aa: CASSQDKGGGHEQYF
v_call: TRBV3-1/TRBV3-2; j_call: TRBJ2-2; cdr3_length: 15; cdr3_aa: CASSQEGGNTGELFF
v_call: TRBV19; j_call: TRBJ1-4; cdr3_length: 14; cdr3_aa: CASSLGTVNEKLFF
v_call: TRBV28; j_call: TRBJ1-2; cdr3_length: 15; cdr3_aa: CASSFRTEANYGYTF
v_call: TRBV21-1; j_call: TRBJ1-5; cdr3_length: 15; cdr3_aa: CASSNHRACNQPQHF
v_call: TRBV30; j_call: TRBJ2-2; cdr3_length: 14; cdr3_aa: CAWTGDRDTGELFF
v_call: TRBV29-1; j_call: TRBJ2-5; cdr3_length: 13; cdr3_aa: CSVEGGFQETQYF
v_call: TRBV20-1; j_call: TRBJ2-2; cdr3_length: 12; cdr3_aa: CSARADTGELFF
v_call: TRBV4-2; j_call: TRBJ2-1; cdr3_length: 16; cdr3_aa: CASSQDSTGSYNEQFF
v_call: TRBV7-3; j_call: TRBJ2-3; cdr3_length: 14; cdr3_aa: CASSPQAVWDTQYF
v_call: TRBV5-1; j_call: TRBJ2-3; cdr3_length: 18; cdr3_aa: CASSLRGLAGGSTDTQYF
v_call: TRBV5-1; j_call: TRBJ2-5; cdr3_length: 14; cdr3_aa: CASSSGLPRETQYF
v_call: TRBV19; j_call: TRBJ2-5; cdr3_length: 13; cdr3_aa: CASGGTAKETQYF
v_call: TRBV6-5; j_call: TRBJ2-1; cdr3_length: 14; cdr3_aa: CASRAEREYNEQFF
v_call: TRBV28; j_call: TRBJ1-5; cdr3_length: 15; cdr3_aa: CASRDMQGGDQPQHF
v_call: TRBV19; j_call: TRBJ1-1; cdr3_length: 16; cdr3_aa: CASSPGELIPYTEAFF
v_call: TRBV5-6; j_call: TRBJ1-5; cdr3_length: 16; cdr3_aa: CASSPGTGDPNQPQHF
v_call: TRBV7-8; j_call: TRBJ1-2; cdr3_length: 15; cdr3_aa: CASSLARGGNYGYTF